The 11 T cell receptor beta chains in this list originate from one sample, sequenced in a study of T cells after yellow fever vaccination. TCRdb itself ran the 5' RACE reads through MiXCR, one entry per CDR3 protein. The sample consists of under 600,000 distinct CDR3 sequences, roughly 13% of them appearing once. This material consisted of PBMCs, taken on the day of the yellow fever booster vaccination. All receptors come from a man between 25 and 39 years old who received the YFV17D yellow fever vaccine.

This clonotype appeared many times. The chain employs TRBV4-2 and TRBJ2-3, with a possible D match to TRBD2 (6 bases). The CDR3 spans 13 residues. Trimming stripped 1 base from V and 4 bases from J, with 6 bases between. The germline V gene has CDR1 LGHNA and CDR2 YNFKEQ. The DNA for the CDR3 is TGTGCCAGCAGCCAAGGACTAGCAGATACGCAGTATTTT. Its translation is CASSQGLADTQYF.

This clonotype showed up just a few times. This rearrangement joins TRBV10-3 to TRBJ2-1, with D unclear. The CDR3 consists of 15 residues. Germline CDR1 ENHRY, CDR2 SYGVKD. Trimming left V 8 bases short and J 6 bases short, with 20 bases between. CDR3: CAIGRGGISPNEQFF. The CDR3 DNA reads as TGTGCCATCGGCCGCGGCGGAATAAGCCCCAATGAGCAGTTCTTC.

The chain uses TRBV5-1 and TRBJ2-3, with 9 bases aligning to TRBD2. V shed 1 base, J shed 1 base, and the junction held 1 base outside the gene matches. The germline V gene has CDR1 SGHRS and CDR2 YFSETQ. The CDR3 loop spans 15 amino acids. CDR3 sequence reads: CASSLPSGGTDTQYF. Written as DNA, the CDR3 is TGCGCCAGCAGCTTGCCTAGCGGGGGCACAGATACGCAGTATTTT.

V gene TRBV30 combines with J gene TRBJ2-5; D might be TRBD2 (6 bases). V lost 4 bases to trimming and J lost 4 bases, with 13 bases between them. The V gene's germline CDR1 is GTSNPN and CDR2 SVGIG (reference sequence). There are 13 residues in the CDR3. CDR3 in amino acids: CAWTGGWAETQYF. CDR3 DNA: TGTGCCTGGACTGGGGGGTGGGCAGAGACCCAGTACTTC.

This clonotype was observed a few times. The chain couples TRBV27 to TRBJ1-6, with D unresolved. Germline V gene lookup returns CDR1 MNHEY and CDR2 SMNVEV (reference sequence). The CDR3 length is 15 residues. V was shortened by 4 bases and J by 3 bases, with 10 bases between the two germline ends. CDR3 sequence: CASSSVGVYNSPLHF. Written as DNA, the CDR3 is TGTGCCAGCAGTTCAGTCGGGGTCTATAATTCACCCCTCCACTTT.

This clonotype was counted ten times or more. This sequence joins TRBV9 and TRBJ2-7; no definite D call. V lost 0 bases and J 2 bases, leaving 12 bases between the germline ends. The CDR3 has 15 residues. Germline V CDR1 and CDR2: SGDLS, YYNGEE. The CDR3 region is CASSVGSNPTYEQYF. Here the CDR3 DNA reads TGTGCCAGCAGCGTAGGGAGCAACCCAACCTACGAGCAGTACTTC.

CDR3 sequence: CASSYDRVGNTEAFF. Written as DNA, the CDR3 is TGTGCCAGCAGCTACGACAGGGTGGGGAACACTGAAGCTTTCTTT. The chain joins TRBV6-5 to TRBJ1-1; 7 bases agree with TRBD1. The V gene end was trimmed by 6 bases and the J gene end by 1 base; junction bases not matched to a gene: 8. Germline V lookup: CDR1 MNHEY, CDR2 SVGAGI. The CDR3 extends over 15 amino acids.

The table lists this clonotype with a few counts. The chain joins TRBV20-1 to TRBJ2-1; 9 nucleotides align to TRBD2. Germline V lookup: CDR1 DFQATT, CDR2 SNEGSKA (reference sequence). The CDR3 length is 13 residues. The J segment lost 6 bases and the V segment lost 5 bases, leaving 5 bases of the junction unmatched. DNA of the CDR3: TGCAGTGCTCCGGGACTAGCTGGCAATGAGCAGTTCTTC. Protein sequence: CSAPGLAGNEQFF.

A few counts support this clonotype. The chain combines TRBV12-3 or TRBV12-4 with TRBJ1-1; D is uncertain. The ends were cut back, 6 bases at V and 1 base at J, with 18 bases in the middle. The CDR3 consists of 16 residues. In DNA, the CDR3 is TGTGCCAGCAGCCCGGGTAGCCTAGGCACGAACACTGAAGCTTTCTTT. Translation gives CASSPGSLGTNTEAFF.

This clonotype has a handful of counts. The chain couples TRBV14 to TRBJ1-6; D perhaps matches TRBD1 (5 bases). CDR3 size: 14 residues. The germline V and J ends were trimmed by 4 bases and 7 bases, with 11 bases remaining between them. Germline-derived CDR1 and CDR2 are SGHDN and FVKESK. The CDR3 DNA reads TGTGCCAGCAGCCCCGGGACCCTAAATTCACCCCTCCACTTT. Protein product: CASSPGTLNSPLHF.

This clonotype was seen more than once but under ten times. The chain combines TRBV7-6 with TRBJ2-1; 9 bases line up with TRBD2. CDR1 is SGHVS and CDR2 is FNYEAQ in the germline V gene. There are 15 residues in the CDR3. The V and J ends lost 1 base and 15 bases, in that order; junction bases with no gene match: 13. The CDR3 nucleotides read TGTGCCAGCAGCTTAGAGGGGAATAGCGGGAGATTTACGTTCTTC. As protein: CASSLEGNSGRFTFF.